This passage covers 14 T cell receptor beta chains from one sample sequenced in a study of T cells in localized non-small cell lung cancer (dated by TCRdb to the early 2020s). Libraries were constructed by the immunoSEQ multiplex PCR assay. TCRdb holds this immuneACCESS table with in-frame rearrangements only. Some clones are missing; in checked studies, unresolved V genes explain under half, and the rest has no known cause. This sample holds tens of thousands of clones; about 88% were observed only once. Roughly 2.5% of the sample belongs to the ten largest clones. The sequencing used PBMCs, collected before any cancer treatment. The receptor set was obtained from a man aged 35 to 69 with stage II lung adenocarcinoma.

This chain connects TRBV21-1 to TRBJ2-1; TRBD1, as called in the table, went unchecked against the DNA. TRBV21-1 is shown as a pseudogene. CDR3 size: 13 residues. The CDR3 sequence: CASSQGTTGEQFF. The DNA for the CDR3 is TGTGCCAGCAGTCAGGGGACAACCGGTGAGCAGTTCTTC.

The CDR3 bases are TGTGCCAGCAGCCCGGGGACAGGGGGAGAGGGCAATCAGCCCCAGCATTTT. It specifies CASSPGTGGEGNQPQHF. V gene TRBV5-5 combines with J gene TRBJ1-5, with TRBD1 identical over 11 bases. From germline, CDR1 is SGHKS and CDR2 YYEKEE (reference sequence). The J segment lost 2 bases and the V segment lost 4 bases, leaving 8 bases of the junction unmatched. The length of the CDR3 is 17 residues.

The chain couples TRBV19 to TRBJ2-1; 9 bases align to TRBD2. The length of the CDR3 is 17 residues. V shed 4 bases and J 1 base; nucleotides not matched to a gene: 8. The germline V gene has CDR1 LNHDA and CDR2 SQIVND (reference sequence). The CDR3 nucleotides read TGTGCCAGTAGTAGGGAGAGCGGGGGGATATCCTACAATGAGCAGTTCTTC. Translated: CASSRESGGISYNEQFF.

This chain links TRBV7-2 with TRBJ2-2; D gene uncertain. Germline V lookup: CDR1 SGHTA, CDR2 FQGNSA. V lost 0 bases and J 6 bases, leaving 8 bases between the germline ends. The CDR3 loop spans 14 amino acids. CDR3 DNA: TGTGCCAGCAGCTTAGCGAGGAAAGCCGGGGAGCTGTTTTTT. Protein sequence: CASSLARKAGELFF. Variable domain in full (rest from reference TRBV7-2 and TRBJ2-2): GAGVSQSPSNKVTEKGKDVELRCDPISGHTALYWYRQSLGQGLEFLIYFQGNSAPDKSGLPSDRFSAERTGGSVSTLTIQRTQQEDSAVYLCASSLARKAGELFFGEGSRLTVL.

The chain recombines TRBV6-1 with TRBJ2-5; D is possibly TRBD1 or TRBD2 (6 bases each). Germline V gene sequence: CDR1 MNHNS, CDR2 SASEGT. The CDR3 loop spans 15 amino acids. Trimming took 5 bases from V and 5 from J, leaving 18 bases between them. CDR3 sequence: CASSSHRDWGETQYF. DNA of the CDR3: TGTGCCAGCAGTTCCCACAGGGACTGGGGGGAGACCCAGTACTTC.

The V and J genes are TRBV6-4 and TRBJ2-3, with D possibly being TRBD2 (6 bases). This CDR3 has 14 amino acids. V lost 2 bases to trimming and J lost 2 bases, with 8 bases between them. Germline assignment: CDR1 MRHNA and CDR2 SNTAGT. This CDR3 is CASSDGGDTDTQYF. The CDR3 DNA follows: TGTGCCAGCAGTGACGGCGGGGACACAGATACGCAGTATTTT.

This chain's CDR3 is CASSPSGTSPGNTIYF. The CDR3 DNA reads TGCGCCAGCAGCCCCTCCGGGACTTCACCGGGAAACACCATATATTTT. This chain links TRBV5-1 with TRBJ1-3; TRBD1 is a possible D gene (5 bases). V dropped 4 bases and J dropped 4 bases, with 18 bases sitting between them. The CDR3 runs to 16 residues. The germline gives CDR1 SGHRS, CDR2 YFSETQ.

V is TRBV7-6 and J is TRBJ2-1, with 7 nucleotides matching TRBD1. Germline V lookup: CDR1 SGHVS, CDR2 FNYEAQ. Losses at the gene ends were 5 bases for V and 5 bases for J; bases not matched to a gene: 9. This CDR3 is built from 15 residues. CDR3 in amino acids: CASSPIDDRDNEQFF. The CDR3, as DNA: TGTGCCAGCAGCCCCATAGACGACAGGGACAATGAGCAGTTCTTC.

This clone showed up just a few times. This rearrangement joins TRBV10-2 to TRBJ2-5; no reliable D call. This CDR3 spans 14 amino acids. Per the germline V gene, CDR1 is WSHSY and CDR2 is SAAADI. Trimming removed 3 bases at V and 5 bases at J, with 13 bases between. In DNA form, the CDR3 reads TGCGCCAGCAGTGATGTAGGGCAAGGGGAGACCCAGTACTTC. It is translated as CASSDVGQGETQYF.

The chain uses TRBV6-1 and TRBJ1-2; no clear D. The ends were cut back, 2 bases at V and 3 bases at J, with 10 bases in the middle. Germline V CDR1 and CDR2: MNHNS, SASEGT. The CDR3 runs to 14 residues. CDR3 coding DNA: TGTGCCAGCAGTGAAAAGGCCGTACACTATGGCTACACCTTC. This sequence encodes CASSEKAVHYGYTF.

The chain employs TRBV7-2 and TRBJ2-7, with 7 bases fitting TRBD1. The CDR3 runs to 15 residues. Germline CDR1 and CDR2: SGHTA and FQGNSA. V lost 3 bases to trimming and J lost 4 bases; unmatched junction nucleotides: 9. The CDR3 reads CASSFGQDPRYEQYF. In DNA form, the CDR3 reads TGTGCCAGCAGCTTTGGACAGGACCCCCGGTACGAGCAGTACTTC.

The J gene is TRBJ2-2, the V gene TRBV4-1; a weak D match, TRBD1 (5 bases). Germline V gives CDR1 MGHRA, CDR2 YSYEKL. The V end lost 2 bases, the J end lost 4 bases, and 14 bases lay between the germline ends. This CDR3 comprises 16 residues. The chain's CDR3 is CASSQMTQGVTGELFF. The CDR3 nucleotides are TGCGCCAGCAGCCAAATGACGCAGGGCGTCACCGGGGAGCTGTTTTTT.

This sequence joins TRBV7-6 and TRBJ2-3; D is ambiguous. The germline CDR1 and CDR2 sequences are SGHVS and FNYEAQ. The V and J ends lost 4 bases and 1 base respectively, with 12 bases between them. The CDR3 has 15 amino acids. This CDR3 is CASSSTRGRTDTQYF. The CDR3 DNA follows: TGTGCCAGCAGCTCAACAAGAGGCCGCACAGATACGCAGTATTTT.

The chain has TRBV5-6 and TRBJ1-5; a possible D gene is TRBD1 (6 bases). In germline, CDR1 is SGHDT, CDR2 YYEEEE. V lost 0 bases and J lost 1, with 17 bases in between. The length of the CDR3 is 18 residues. The DNA for the CDR3 is TGTGCCAGCAGCTTGGGAGAGCTCCGCAGGGGAAGCAATCAGCCCCAGCATTTT. Translating it yields CASSLGELRRGSNQPQHF.